Below are 17 T cell receptor beta chains sequenced from a single sample in a study of beta chain features in type 1 diabetes. The study, taken as a whole, reports: When Type 1 diabetes patients were examined, their TCRB CDR3s proved moderately but significantly shorter in all four CD4+ subsets.

These receptors have no identified antigens. Since all of the isolated RNA was reverse transcribed, expressed TCRB transcripts were what got sequenced. The data were produced by immunoSEQ multiplex PCR, yet TCRdb's version contains in-frame clones alone and is incomplete. Here the sample spans some 360,000 clones, roughly 9.8% being singletons. The sequenced sample was central memory CD4+ T cells from blood. These receptors were taken from a man aged 25-45 years with type 1 diabetes.

Only a few counts were recorded for this clone. This chain uses TRBV25-1 with TRBJ1-4; D perhaps matches TRBD1 (5 bases). The V gene's germline CDR1 is MGHDK and CDR2 SYGVNS. Trimming left V 5 bases short and J 8 bases short, with 18 bases between. CDR3 size: 15 residues. The chain's CDR3 is CASSPHGGVREKLFF. The DNA of the CDR3 is TGTGCCAGCAGTCCCCACGGGGGGGTACGCGAAAAACTGTTTTTT.

This clone was counted only a few times. The chain combines TRBV7-2 with TRBJ1-1; 7 positions match TRBD1. CDR3 size: 14 residues. The V gene end was trimmed by 5 bases and the J gene end by 4 bases; junction bases not matched to a gene: 7. CDR1 and CDR2 from the germline V gene are SGHTA and FQGNSA. The CDR3 DNA sequence: TGTGCCAGCAGCATCGACTACAGGGGCACTGAAGCTTTCTTT. It codes for CASSIDYRGTEAFF.

This clone has ten or more counts. The V and J genes are TRBV7-9 and TRBJ2-7; tentatively, D is TRBD1 (6 bases). The CDR3 has 16 amino acids. Trimming pared 4 bases from V and 3 bases from J, leaving 19 bases between. Germline CDR1 and CDR2: SEHNR and FQNEAQ (reference sequence). Written as DNA, the CDR3 is TGTGCCAGCAGCTCCCGTCCTCAAGGGGGTAACTACGAGCAGTACTTC. It is translated as CASSSRPQGGNYEQYF. The full variable domain, with the rest looked up from reference TRBV7-9 and TRBJ2-7, is DTGVSQNPRHKITKRGQNVTFRCDPISEHNRLYWYRQTLGQGPEFLTYFQNEAQLEKSRLLSDRFSAERPKGSFSTLEIQRTEQGDSAMYLCASSSRPQGGNYEQYFGPGTRLTVT.

This clone appeared a few times. The CDR3 coding sequence is TGTGCCTGGAGTCCGGGACAGTTCACAGATACGCAGTATTTT. The encoded protein is CAWSPGQFTDTQYF. The J gene is TRBJ2-3, the V gene TRBV30; TRBD1 matches 7 bases. CDR1 and CDR2 from the germline V gene are GTSNPN and SVGIG (reference sequence). The ends lost 2 bases at V and 2 bases at J; junction bases unmatched: 4. The CDR3 extends over 14 amino acids.

In its sample, this clone was seen a few times. The rearrangement links TRBV5-6 to TRBJ2-7; no definite D call. The CDR3 consists of 15 residues. The V gene lost 3 bases and the J gene lost 0 bases, with 13 bases spanning the gap. In germline, CDR1 is SGHDT, CDR2 YYEEEE. CDR3: CASSSETDYSYEQYF. The CDR3 coding sequence is TGTGCCAGCAGCTCCGAGACCGATTACTCCTACGAGCAGTACTTC.

This clone was detected ten times or more. The chain is built from TRBV28 and TRBJ2-1; D is unclear. CDR1 is MDHEN, CDR2 SYDVKM, per germline. The CDR3 loop spans 12 amino acids. V lost 3 bases and J 6 bases, leaving 6 bases between the germline ends. CDR3 loop: CASSLAINEQFF. The CDR3 nucleotides are TGTGCCAGCAGTTTGGCGATCAATGAGCAGTTCTTC.

The rearrangement links TRBV6-6 to TRBJ2-7; D is unclear. The CDR3 is 14 residues long. Looked up from germline, CDR1 is MNHNY and CDR2 is SVGAGI (reference sequence). The V end was cut by 0 bases, the J end by 2 bases, with 8 bases between. The CDR3 DNA reads as TGTGCCAGCAGTTACTCGGGCGGAACCTACGAGCAGTACTTC. It specifies CASSYSGGTYEQYF.

This chain joins TRBV6-4 and TRBJ1-5; D is undetermined. The V and J ends lost 4 bases and 3 bases respectively, with 10 bases between them. CDR1 MRHNA and CDR2 SNTAGT come from the germline V gene. There are 14 residues in the CDR3. The CDR3 coding sequence is TGTGCCAGCAGTGTTTGGAGAGACAATCAGCCCCAGCATTTT. Translating gives CASSVWRDNQPQHF.

This clone appeared a few times. The V gene is TRBV27, the J gene TRBJ1-4; unclear D gene. CDR3 size: 14 residues. V gave up 2 bases and J gave up 7 bases, with 11 bases separating them. Germline V CDR1 and CDR2: MNHEY, SMNVEV (reference sequence). The CDR3 sequence: CASSLREGREKLFF. The CDR3 coding sequence is TGTGCCAGCAGTTTACGGGAGGGTCGTGAAAAACTGTTTTTT.

This clone has a handful of counts. This chain links TRBV10-3 with TRBJ2-7; D is unresolved. The length of the CDR3 is 14 residues. V was shortened by 10 bases and J by 3 bases, with 19 bases between the two germline ends. Germline CDR1 is ENHRY and CDR2 is SYGVKD. The CDR3 region is CATESGDSYYEQYF. The CDR3 nucleotides are TGTGCCACCGAATCGGGCGACTCCTACTACGAGCAGTACTTC.

This clone showed up just a few times. The gene calls are TRBV27 and TRBJ2-1; 11 nucleotides line up with TRBD1. In germline, CDR1 is MNHEY, CDR2 SMNVEV (reference sequence). The CDR3 length is 15 residues. After removal of 6 bases from V and 4 bases from J, the junction contained 5 bases not matched to a gene. The CDR3 nucleotides are TGTGCCAGCAGCCCGGGACAGGGGGAATACAATGAGCAGTTCTTC. As protein: CASSPGQGEYNEQFF.

This clone was recorded at least ten times. J is TRBJ2-3 and V is TRBV19; D not certain. Trimming took off 5 bases at V and 1 base at J, with 16 bases between the two ends. Per germline, CDR1 LNHDA and CDR2 SQIVND (reference sequence). The CDR3 totals 16 residues. CDR3 sequence reads: CASSPGTAKGTDTQYF. The CDR3 DNA is TGTGCCAGTAGTCCTGGAACCGCAAAGGGCACAGATACGCAGTATTTT.

This clone was counted between two and nine times. The chain has TRBV12-5 and TRBJ2-2; D uncertain. The germline V and J ends were trimmed by 8 bases and 3 bases, with 7 bases remaining between them. The CDR3 runs to 12 residues. Germline V gives CDR1 LGHNT, CDR2 FRNRAP. The CDR3 DNA is TGTGCTAGTTGTCCCCACACCGGGGAGCTGTTTTTT. Encoded protein: CASCPHTGELFF. Based on the CDR3 plus reference TRBV12-5 and TRBJ2-2, the full variable domain is DARVTQTPRHKVTEMGQEVTMRCQPILGHNTVFWYRQTMMQGLELLAYFRNRAPLDDSGMPKDRFSAEMPDATLATLKIQPSEPRDSAVYFCASCPHTGELFFGEGSRLTVL.

This clone appeared many times. The V and J genes are TRBV6-6 and TRBJ2-7, with D perhaps matching TRBD2 (6 bases). Germline V gene data show CDR1 as MNHNY and CDR2 as SVGAGI (reference sequence). The CDR3 runs to 13 residues. V lost 2 bases and J lost 6, with 11 bases in between. The CDR3 here is CASSYGEDSEQYF. CDR3 DNA sequence: TGTGCCAGCAGTTACGGGGAGGATTCCGAGCAGTACTTC.

This clone was recorded many times. The junction departs from the called germline gene at one end, perhaps through a read error. The chain employs TRBV28 and TRBJ2-3, with D unclear. The CDR3 spans 12 residues. The germline V gene has CDR1 MDHEN and CDR2 SYDVKM. The CDR3 is CASIGSIDTQYF. In DNA, the CDR3 is TGTGCCAGCATAGGTAGCATAGATACGCAGTATTTT.

The rearrangement uses TRBV2 and TRBJ2-1; 8 nucleotides align to TRBD2. The germline V gene has CDR1 SNHLY and CDR2 FYNNEI. V shed 6 bases and J 8 bases; nucleotides not matched to a gene: 15. This CDR3 spans 16 amino acids. The CDR3 loop is CASRAQTGTRIDEQFF. For the CDR3, the DNA is TGTGCCAGCAGAGCGCAAACCGGGACTAGAATCGATGAGCAGTTCTTC.

This clone was picked up a small number of times. The chain uses TRBV4-2 and TRBJ2-5, with D perhaps matching TRBD1 (6 bases). Per the germline V gene, CDR1 is LGHNA and CDR2 is YNFKEQ. Trimming removed 1 base at V and 1 base at J, with 16 bases between. The CDR3 totals 17 residues. CDR3 in amino acids: CASSQVALGGFQETQYF. The CDR3 nucleotides are TGTGCCAGCAGCCAAGTTGCTCTAGGGGGTTTCCAAGAGACCCAGTACTTC.